This TCR beta chain was identified during a study of T cells in Graves' hyperthyroidism and ophthalmopathy. Amplified TCR beta CDR3 regions derived from RNA transcripts. With the HTBI primer set, the TCR CDR3 went through a first round of RT-PCR. TCRdb processed the multiplex PCR reads anew with MiXCR; each CDR3 protein has one entry. The table has under 700,000 distinct CDR3 sequences, more than 45% seen once. Stable Graves' hyperthyroidism meant no ophthalmopathy progression within 18 months. V was cut by 6 bases and J by 2 bases, with 17 bases left in between. This CDR3 is 15 amino acids long. CDR1 is SGHVS, CDR2 FQNEAQ, per germline. A note on this clonotype: Its antigen is undetermined.

Notes on the study in general: Most clonotypes expanded in thyroid above 0.001 were likewise present in blood.

Sequences were obtained from peripheral blood or thyroid tissue (not recorded which). The chain has TRBV7-8 and TRBJ2-7; D is possibly TRBD2 (5 bases). The sequence derives from a woman aged 18-29 years with Graves' hyperthyroidism. The CDR3 nucleotides are TGTGCCAGCAGTTCCTTTGAGGGATGGGCCTACGAGCAGTACTTC. This translates into CASSSFEGWAYEQYF.